The entry below describes one T cell receptor beta chain. From germline, CDR1 is MNHGY and CDR2 SAAAGT. The CDR3 spans 15 residues. J gave up 7 bases and V 6 bases, and 9 bases lay outside the gene matches. The data are from a study of preoperative IRX-2 immunotherapy in early breast cancer. Treatment indicated: preoperative locoregional IRX-2 cytokine immunotherapy. Samples came from a phase Ib trial of preoperative locoregional IRX-2 cytokine immunotherapy. Repertoires were generated with immunoSEQ multiplex PCR, while TCRdb's copy carries only in-frame clones and drops some. This sample has about 38,000 clones; 75% to 85% occur once, and the top ten carry over 1.3%.

The source is a human donor with breast cancer. Sequenced here: lymph node tissue, sampled after IRX-2 immunotherapy. This rearrangement joins TRBV6-8 to TRBJ1-4; 9 nucleotides match TRBD1. The CDR3 DNA reads TGTGCCAGCAGCGCTACAGGGGGCGGGGGTGAAAAACTGTTTTTT. Protein product: CASSATGGGGEKLFF.